Presented here are 9 T cell receptor beta chains from one specimen sequenced in a study of human CD8 memory T cell subsets. UMI-labeled 5' RACE was used, and it produced the TCR beta libraries. TCRdb reprocessed the 5' RACE reads, with one entry per CDR3 protein and no DNA. Its clone listing holds around 19,000 distinct CDR3 sequences. Sequencing was performed on CD8+ T cells from PBMCs. The receptor set was obtained from a human donor in good health.

V usage is TRBV4-3 and J usage is TRBJ1-1. CDR1 LGHNA and CDR2 YSLEER come from the germline V gene. The length of the CDR3 is 13 residues. The CDR3 here is CASSPSPWAEAFF.

The gene calls are TRBV6-6 and TRBJ2-1; TCRdb's assignment of TRBD1 cannot be checked, as there is no DNA. Germline CDR1 MNHNY, CDR2 SVGAGI (reference sequence). The CDR3 consists of 12 residues. This chain's CDR3 is CASSTPGGEQFF.

Measured by frequency, this clonotype is medium-sized. The chain recombines TRBV28 with TRBJ2-7; TCRdb calls TRBD2, which cannot be checked without DNA. Per germline, CDR1 MDHEN and CDR2 SYDVKM. This CDR3 is built from 16 residues. CDR3 protein: CASSIETSGSGYEQYF.

The rearrangement links TRBV27 to TRBJ1-2; checking the TCRdb D call of TRBD1 is not possible without DNA. The CDR3 is made up of 15 amino acids. Germline loops: CDR1 MNHEY, CDR2 SMNVEV (reference sequence). CDR3 amino acids: CASSLTTGEGYGYTF.

This CDR3 is CSVTSFGTGAEAFF. This chain joins TRBV29-1 and TRBJ1-1; as DNA is missing, the TRBD1 call by TCRdb cannot be tested. Germline V gives CDR1 SQVTM, CDR2 ANQGSEA. The length of the CDR3 is 14 residues.

This clonotype shows up as medium-sized (0.01 to 0.1%) by frequency. This chain links TRBV5-1 with TRBJ2-7; the TCRdb D gene call, TRBD1, has no DNA to confirm it. The V gene's germline CDR1 is SGHRS and CDR2 YFSETQ. This CDR3 has 15 residues. CDR3 residues: CASSLGETVNYEQYF.

V is TRBV27 and J is TRBJ1-5; the TCRdb call, TRBD1, lacks DNA for checking. CDR1 is MNHEY and CDR2 is SMNVEV in the germline V gene (reference sequence). CDR3 length: 14 residues. This CDR3 reads CASSPRVGNQPQHF.

The rearrangement links TRBV29-1 to TRBJ2-7; without DNA, the TCRdb call of TRBD1 cannot be checked. The CDR3 contains 15 residues. Germline lookup yields CDR1 SQVTM and CDR2 ANQGSEA. The CDR3 is CSVEGGQGEDYEQYF.

This chain uses TRBV20-1 with TRBJ1-2. Germline V gene sequence: CDR1 DFQATT, CDR2 SNEGSKA (reference sequence). This CDR3 region has 11 residues. The CDR3 loop reads CSARTGYGYTF.